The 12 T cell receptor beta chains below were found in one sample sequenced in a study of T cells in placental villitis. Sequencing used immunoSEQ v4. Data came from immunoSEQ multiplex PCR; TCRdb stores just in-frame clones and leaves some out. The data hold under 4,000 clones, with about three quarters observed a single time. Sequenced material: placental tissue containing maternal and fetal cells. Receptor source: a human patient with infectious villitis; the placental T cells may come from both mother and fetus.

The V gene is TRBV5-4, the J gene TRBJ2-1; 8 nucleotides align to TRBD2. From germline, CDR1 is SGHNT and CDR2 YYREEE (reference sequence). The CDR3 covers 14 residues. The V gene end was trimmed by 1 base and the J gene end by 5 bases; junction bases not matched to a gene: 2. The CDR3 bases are TGTGCCAGCAGCTTGCGGGGGGGCCACAATGAGCAGTTCTTC. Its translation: CASSLRGGHNEQFF. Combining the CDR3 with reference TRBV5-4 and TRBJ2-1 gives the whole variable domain ETGVTQSPTHLIKTRGQQVTLRCSSQSGHNTVSWYQQALGQGPQFIFQYYREEENGRGNFPPRFSGLQFPNYSSELNVNALELDDSALYLCASSLRGGHNEQFFGPGTRLTVL.

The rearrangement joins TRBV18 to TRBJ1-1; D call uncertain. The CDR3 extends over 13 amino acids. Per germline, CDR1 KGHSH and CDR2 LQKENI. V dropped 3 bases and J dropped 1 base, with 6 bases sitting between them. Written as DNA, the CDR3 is TGTGCCAGCTCACCCTCACAGAACACTGAAGCTTTCTTT. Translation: CASSPSQNTEAFF.

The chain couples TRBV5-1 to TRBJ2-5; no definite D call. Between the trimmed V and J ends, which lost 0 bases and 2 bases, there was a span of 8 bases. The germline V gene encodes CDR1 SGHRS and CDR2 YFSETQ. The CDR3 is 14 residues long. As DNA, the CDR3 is TGCGCCAGCAGCTTGGGGCCGGAACAAGAGACCCAGTACTTC. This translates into CASSLGPEQETQYF.

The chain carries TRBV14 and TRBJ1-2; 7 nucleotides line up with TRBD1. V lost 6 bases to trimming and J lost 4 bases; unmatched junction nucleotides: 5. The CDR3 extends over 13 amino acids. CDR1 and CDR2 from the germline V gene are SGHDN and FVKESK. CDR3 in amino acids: CASSRDSLYGYTF. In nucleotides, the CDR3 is TGTGCCAGCAGTCGGGACAGCCTCTATGGCTACACCTTC.

The CDR3 protein is CASSMGLAGSGDTQYF. As DNA, the CDR3 is TGTGCCAGCAGTATGGGACTAGCGGGGTCGGGAGATACGCAGTATTTT. V is TRBV27 and J is TRBJ2-3, with 13 nucleotides matching TRBD2. Trimming cost V 5 bases and J 5 bases; bases outside gene matches: 7. CDR3 size: 16 residues. Germline CDR1 and CDR2: MNHEY and SMNVEV (reference sequence).

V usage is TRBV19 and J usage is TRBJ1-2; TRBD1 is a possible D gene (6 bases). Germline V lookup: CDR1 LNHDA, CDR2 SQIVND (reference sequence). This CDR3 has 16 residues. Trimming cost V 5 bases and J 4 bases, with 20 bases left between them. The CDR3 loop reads CASSGSAGARGYGYTF. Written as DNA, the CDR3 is TGTGCCAGTAGTGGGTCTGCGGGGGCGCGGGGCTATGGCTACACCTTC.

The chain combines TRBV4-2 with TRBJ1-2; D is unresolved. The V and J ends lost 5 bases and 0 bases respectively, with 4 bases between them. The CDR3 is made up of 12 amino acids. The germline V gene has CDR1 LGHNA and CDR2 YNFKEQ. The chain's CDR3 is CASSEANYGYTF. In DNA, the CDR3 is TGTGCCAGCAGCGAAGCTAACTATGGCTACACCTTC.

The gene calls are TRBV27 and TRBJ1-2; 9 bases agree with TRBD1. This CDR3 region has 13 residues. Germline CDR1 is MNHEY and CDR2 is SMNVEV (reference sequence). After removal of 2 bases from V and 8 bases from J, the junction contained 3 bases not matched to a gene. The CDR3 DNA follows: TGTGCCAGCAGTTTAACAGGGGGCGACGGCTACACCTTC. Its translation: CASSLTGGDGYTF.

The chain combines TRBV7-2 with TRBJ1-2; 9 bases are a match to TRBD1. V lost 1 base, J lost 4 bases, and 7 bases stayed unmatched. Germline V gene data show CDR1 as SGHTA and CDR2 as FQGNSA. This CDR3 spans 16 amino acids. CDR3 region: CASSLEGTGYPYGYTF. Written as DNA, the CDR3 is TGTGCCAGCAGCTTAGAAGGGACAGGGTATCCCTATGGCTACACCTTC.

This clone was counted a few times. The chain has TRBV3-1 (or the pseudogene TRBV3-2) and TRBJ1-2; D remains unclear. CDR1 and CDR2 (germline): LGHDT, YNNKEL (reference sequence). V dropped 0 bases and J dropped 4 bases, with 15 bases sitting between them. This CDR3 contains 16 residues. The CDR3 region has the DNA TGTGCCAGCAGCCAAGATTTCCCGGTCCCCCCCTATGGCTACACCTTC. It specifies CASSQDFPVPPYGYTF.

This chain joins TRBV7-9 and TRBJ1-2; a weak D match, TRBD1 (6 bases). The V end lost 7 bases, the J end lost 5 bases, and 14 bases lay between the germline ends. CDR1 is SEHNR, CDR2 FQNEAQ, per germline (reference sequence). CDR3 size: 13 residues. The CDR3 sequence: CASTQGGLYGYTF. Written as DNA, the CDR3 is TGTGCCAGCACCCAAGGGGGACTTTATGGCTACACCTTC.

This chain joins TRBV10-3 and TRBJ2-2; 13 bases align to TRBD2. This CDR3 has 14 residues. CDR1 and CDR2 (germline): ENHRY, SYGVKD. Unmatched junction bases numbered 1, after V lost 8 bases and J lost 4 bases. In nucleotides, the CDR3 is TGTGCCATCGGGACTAGCGGGGTCACCGGGGAGCTGTTTTTT. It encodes CAIGTSGVTGELFF.